This T cell receptor beta chain was found in a study of shared clonotypes between healthy human individuals. Study context: With ages of 18 to 49, the donors were two women and three men.

Only CD45RO-negative cells positively selected for CCR7 counted as naive CD8 cells, so terminally differentiated effector memory CD45RA+ cells were excluded. General study findings and limits: The sole specimen, blood, was sampled, and tissue repertoires likely differ. A handful of donors shared 4.5% to 6.5% of their naive CD4 clonotypes.

About this clone itself: Its antigen is currently unknown.

Repertoires were generated with immunoSEQ multiplex PCR, while TCRdb's copy carries only in-frame clones and drops some. This sample carries approximately 1.9 million clones, roughly 93% of them seen once, and the ten largest clones take around 1.7%. Trimming left V 5 bases short and J 2 bases short, with 16 bases between. The CDR3 sequence is 15 residues long. Per the germline V gene, CDR1 is MDHEN and CDR2 is SYDVKM. This chain connects TRBV28 to TRBJ2-7, with D possibly TRBD2 on 6 matching bases. The clonotype was recovered from a man aged 18 to 29 in good health. Some clones in this sample may be carry-over from other donors' samples. Sequenced sample: naive CD8+ T cells from PBMCs. The CDR3 spells CASSTWRDLAYEQYF. The DNA for the CDR3 is TGTGCCAGCAGTACATGGCGGGACTTGGCCTACGAGCAGTACTTC. Complete variable domain (other parts from reference TRBV28 and TRBJ2-7): DVKVTQSSRYLVKRTGEKVFLECVQDMDHENMFWYRQDPGLGLRLIYFSYDVKMKEKGDIPEGYSVSREKKERFSLILESASTNQTSMYLCASSTWRDLAYEQYFGPGTRLTVT.